These 5 T cell receptor beta chains came from one sample sequenced in a study of regulatory T cells in long-lasting Graves disease. Researchers made TCR beta libraries by using iRepertoire HTBI primers and running Arm-PCR on CDR3 regions. TCRdb passed the multiplex PCR reads through MiXCR, listing each CDR3 protein once. This sample has around 450,000 distinct CDR3 sequences, with about 22% found just once. Time point reported: persistent/refractory GD, antithyroid drugs over 5 years with positive TRAb. Generation of the TCR library employed RNA extracted from PBMCs. The sample was peripheral blood mononuclear cells (PBMCs), taken when the disease was refractory, from a patient treated with antithyroid drugs. These receptors all stem from a female donor with Graves disease.

The rearrangement links TRBV27 to TRBJ1-5; 9 bases are a match to TRBD1. The CDR3 has 14 amino acids. CDR1 and CDR2 from the germline V gene are MNHEY and SMNVEV (reference sequence). J lost 6 bases, V lost 6 bases, and 6 bases had no gene match. Written as DNA, the CDR3 is TGTGCCAGCAGCTCACAGGGGGCCTTTCAGCCCCAGCATTTT. Its translation: CASSSQGAFQPQHF.

The rearrangement uses TRBV9 and TRBJ1-1; 10 positions agree with TRBD1. Germline V gene lookup returns CDR1 SGDLS and CDR2 YYNGEE. The CDR3 has 15 residues. Trimming took 3 bases from V and 5 from J; bases not matched to a gene: 7. CDR3 sequence reads: CASSADRGYLTEAFF. The CDR3 nucleotides are TGTGCCAGCAGCGCGGACAGGGGGTATTTGACTGAAGCTTTCTTT. The full variable domain, with the rest looked up from reference TRBV9 and TRBJ1-1, is DSGVTQTPKHLITATGQRVTLRCSPRSGDLSVYWYQQSLDQGLQFLIQYYNGEERAKGNILERFSAQQFPDLHSELNLSSLELGDSALYFCASSADRGYLTEAFFGQGTRLTVV.

V and J are TRBV28 and TRBJ1-5; tentatively, D is TRBD1 (5 bases). This CDR3 has 14 residues. V was trimmed by 3 bases and J by 6 bases, leaving 12 bases between them. CDR1 and CDR2 (germline): MDHEN, SYDVKM. The CDR3 reads CASSLIGASQPQHF. The CDR3 region has the DNA TGTGCCAGCAGTTTGATCGGGGCCAGTCAGCCCCAGCATTTT.

This chain connects TRBV29-1 to TRBJ1-1; D not certain. The CDR3 loop spans 12 amino acids. Per the germline V gene, CDR1 is SQVTM and CDR2 is ANQGSEA. With 3 bases removed from V and 1 base from J, the gap between germline ends came to 6 bases. In DNA, the CDR3 is TGCAGCGTTGACCTACAGAACACTGAAGCTTTCTTT. The encoded protein is CSVDLQNTEAFF.

Ten or more counts support this clonotype. The V gene is TRBV6-1, the J gene TRBJ2-7; D is unclear. Trimming took off 6 bases at V and 5 bases at J, with 14 bases between the two ends. The CDR3 has 13 residues. Germline CDR1 MNHNS, CDR2 SASEGT. The CDR3: CASRNRPIDEQYF. The CDR3 coding sequence is TGTGCCAGCAGGAACCGGCCCATCGACGAGCAGTACTTC.